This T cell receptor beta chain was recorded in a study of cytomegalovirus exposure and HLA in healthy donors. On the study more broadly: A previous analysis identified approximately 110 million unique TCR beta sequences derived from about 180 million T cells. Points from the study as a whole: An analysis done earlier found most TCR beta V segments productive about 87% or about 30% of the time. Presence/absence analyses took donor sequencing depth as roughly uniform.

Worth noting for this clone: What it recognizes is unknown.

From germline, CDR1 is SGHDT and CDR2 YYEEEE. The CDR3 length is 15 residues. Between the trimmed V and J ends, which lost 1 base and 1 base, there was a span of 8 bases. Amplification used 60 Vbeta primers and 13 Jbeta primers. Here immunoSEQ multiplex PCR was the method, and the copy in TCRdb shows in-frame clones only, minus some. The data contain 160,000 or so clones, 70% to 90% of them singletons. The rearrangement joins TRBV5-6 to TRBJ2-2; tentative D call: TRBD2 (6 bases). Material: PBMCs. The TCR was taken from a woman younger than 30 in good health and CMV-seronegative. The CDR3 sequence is CASSLWDWNTGELFF. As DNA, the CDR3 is TGTGCCAGCAGCTTGTGGGACTGGAACACCGGGGAGCTGTTTTTT.